The 18 T cell receptor beta chains presented below share a single source sample, sequenced in a study of response to subunit inactivated influenza vaccine. Each CDR3 protein is one row after TCRdb ran MiXCR on the RT-PCR reads. The data contain roughly 650,000 distinct CDR3 sequences, 13% to 15% of them singletons. The sample here was PBMCs from blood, taken 14 to 15 days before vaccination. The receptor source for this set is a man aged 45-65 years who received an inactivated influenza vaccine.

This clonotype was seen a few times. The chain has TRBV7-2 and TRBJ2-4; TRBD1 matches 7 bases. This CDR3 comprises 16 residues. Germline V gene data show CDR1 as SGHTA and CDR2 as FQGNSA. With V trimmed by 5 bases and J by 0 bases, 7 bases remained unmatched. This CDR3 is CASSQTGTLAKNIQYF. CDR3 sequence (DNA): TGTGCCAGCAGCCAGACAGGGACACTAGCCAAAAACATTCAGTACTTC.

This clonotype was detected a few times. In DNA, the CDR3 is TGCAGCGGGGGGCCGGCGGGAGGTCATGAGCAGTACTTC. Protein sequence: CSGGPAGGHEQYF. This chain joins TRBV29-1 and TRBJ2-7; 8 bases map to TRBD2. The V gene end was trimmed by 7 bases and the J gene end by 7 bases; junction bases not matched to a gene: 12. There are 13 residues in the CDR3. Germline CDR1 SQVTM, CDR2 ANQGSEA.

The chain is built from TRBV4-3 and TRBJ2-7; 13 bases agree with TRBD2. The junction had 3 bases not matched to a gene; V was cut back by 3 bases and J by 7 bases. There are 14 residues in the CDR3. Looked up from germline, CDR1 is LGHNA and CDR2 is YSLEER. The CDR3 reads CASSHRLAGGEQYF. In DNA, the CDR3 is TGCGCCAGCAGCCACCGACTAGCGGGGGGTGAGCAGTACTTC.

The sample holds a few counts of this clonotype. The chain has TRBV27 and TRBJ2-5; TRBD2 matches at 13 bases. Germline V lookup: CDR1 MNHEY, CDR2 SMNVEV (reference sequence). The CDR3 loop spans 16 amino acids. V lost 5 bases, J lost 1 base, and 4 bases stayed unmatched. The CDR3 DNA reads TGTGCCAGCAGTCAGACTAGCGGGGGGACCCAAGAGACCCAGTACTTC. Protein product: CASSQTSGGTQETQYF.

This clonotype was picked up many times. The gene calls are TRBV7-9 and TRBJ2-2, with a tentative D call TRBD1 (6 bases). Trimming removed 4 bases at V and 6 bases at J, with 15 bases between. The CDR3 is made up of 15 amino acids. Germline CDR1 is SEHNR and CDR2 is FQNEAQ (reference sequence). The CDR3 is CASSSGQPGAGELFF. CDR3 DNA: TGTGCCAGCAGCTCCGGACAGCCTGGTGCCGGGGAGCTGTTTTTT. Drawing the rest from reference TRBV7-9 and TRBJ2-2, the complete variable domain is DTGVSQNPRHKITKRGQNVTFRCDPISEHNRLYWYRQTLGQGPEFLTYFQNEAQLEKSRLLSDRFSAERPKGSFSTLEIQRTEQGDSAMYLCASSSGQPGAGELFFGEGSRLTVL.

There are many counts of this clonotype. The chain recombines TRBV5-1 with TRBJ2-2; D uncertain. The CDR3 is 15 amino acids. CDR1 SGHRS and CDR2 YFSETQ come from the germline V gene. Trimming cost V 1 base and J 2 bases, with 9 bases left between them. CDR3: CASSLITTNTGELFF. For the CDR3, the DNA is TGCGCCAGCAGCTTGATAACTACTAACACCGGGGAGCTGTTTTTT.

There are a few counts of this clonotype. V gene TRBV12-3 or TRBV12-4 combines with J gene TRBJ1-2; TRBD1 might be the D (6 bases). V dropped 5 bases and J dropped 7 bases, with 8 bases sitting between them. The CDR3 runs to 11 residues. CDR3 sequence: CASSTRGGYTF. DNA of the CDR3: TGTGCCAGCAGTACCAGGGGTGGCTACACCTTC.

The gene calls are TRBV10-2 and TRBJ1-2; the D is unclear. Germline V gene data show CDR1 as WSHSY and CDR2 as SAAADI. The length of the CDR3 is 13 residues. V shed 2 bases and J shed 5 bases, with 9 bases lying between them. The CDR3, as DNA: TGCGCCAGCAGTGAGAGCATTATTTATGGCTACACCTTC. Its translation is CASSESIIYGYTF.

V gene TRBV7-6 combines with J gene TRBJ2-1, with 7 bases lining up with TRBD2. The CDR3 has 15 residues. Germline-derived CDR1 and CDR2 are SGHVS and FNYEAQ. Losses at the gene ends were 8 bases for V and 8 bases for J; bases not matched to a gene: 15. This chain's CDR3 is CASSWGGTGVHEQFF. CDR3 in DNA: TGTGCCAGCTCCTGGGGAGGGACCGGGGTCCATGAGCAGTTCTTC.

V usage is TRBV4-1 and J usage is TRBJ2-2; 15 bases are shared with TRBD2. This CDR3 comprises 19 residues. The germline CDR1 and CDR2 sequences are MGHRA and YSYEKL. V was clipped by 1 base and J by 5 bases; unmatched bases: 8. In nucleotides, the CDR3 is TGCGCCAGCAGCCAAGCCATGGGACTAGCGGGAGGCTCAACCGGGGAGCTGTTTTTT. Translated, it gives CASSQAMGLAGGSTGELFF.

The chain uses TRBV4-1 and TRBJ2-7, with no clear D. V gave up 7 bases and J gave up 7 bases, with 20 bases separating them. CDR1 and CDR2 (germline): MGHRA, YSYEKL. The CDR3 runs 14 residues. The chain's CDR3 is CASKDTARRGEQYF. The CDR3 coding sequence is TGCGCCAGCAAAGACACCGCCCGGCGCGGAGAGCAGTACTTC.

This clonotype has just a few counts. The V and J genes are TRBV20-1 and TRBJ2-3; D is perhaps TRBD2 (5 bases). Germline V gene data show CDR1 as DFQATT and CDR2 as SNEGSKA (reference sequence). Trimming shortened V by 6 bases and J by 1 base, and 17 bases separated the two germline ends. The CDR3 is made up of 15 amino acids. The chain's CDR3 is CSALKLRDGTDTQYF. The CDR3 DNA reads TGCAGTGCCCTCAAGCTGAGGGATGGCACAGATACGCAGTATTTT.

Ten or more counts support this clonotype. The chain has TRBV7-2 and TRBJ1-1; 7 nucleotides line up with TRBD1. With 4 bases clipped from V and 2 bases from J, the junction kept 10 bases outside the gene matches. This CDR3 is built from 16 residues. CDR1 is SGHTA and CDR2 is FQGNSA in the germline V gene. CDR3 nucleotides: TGTGCCAGCAGCTACTCGCCGCAGGGGGTAAACACTGAAGCTTTCTTT. Translation gives CASSYSPQGVNTEAFF.

V and J are TRBV15 and TRBJ2-7, with D unresolved. The length of the CDR3 is 13 residues. The germline V gene has CDR1 LNHNV and CDR2 YYDKDF (reference sequence). Trimming removed 0 bases at V and 2 bases at J, with 5 bases between. CDR3 loop: CATSRDGAYEQYF. CDR3 nucleotides: TGTGCCACCAGCAGAGATGGAGCCTACGAGCAGTACTTC.

The V gene is TRBV4-2, the J gene TRBJ2-7; D tentatively fits TRBD1 or TRBD2 (5 bases each). Germline CDR1 and CDR2: LGHNA and YNFKEQ. V was cut by 0 bases and J by 3 bases, with 18 bases left in between. The CDR3 loop spans 17 amino acids. This CDR3 reads CASSQDFGGNRYYEQYF. CDR3 coding DNA: TGTGCCAGCAGCCAAGATTTTGGAGGAAACAGGTACTACGAGCAGTACTTC.

Only a few counts were recorded for this clonotype. The V and J genes are TRBV5-5 and TRBJ1-5; TRBD1 might be the D (5 bases). Per the germline V gene, CDR1 is SGHKS and CDR2 is YYEKEE (reference sequence). V lost 4 bases and J lost 3, with 11 bases in between. The CDR3 contains 14 residues. The CDR3 here is CASSPGLTNQPQHF. The CDR3 region has the DNA TGTGCCAGCAGCCCGGGACTGACCAATCAGCCCCAGCATTTT.

The genes are TRBV20-1 and TRBJ2-7; 7 nucleotides align to TRBD2. V shed 0 bases and J 5 bases; nucleotides not matched to a gene: 10. This CDR3 is 15 amino acids long. Germline CDR1 is DFQATT and CDR2 is SNEGSKA (reference sequence). Here the CDR3 reads CSARDGGGRVHEQYF. The CDR3 DNA reads TGCAGTGCTAGAGACGGGGGTGGGAGGGTCCACGAGCAGTACTTC.

The rearrangement uses TRBV15 and TRBJ2-1, with D uncertain. Trimming left V 3 bases short and J 7 bases short, with 7 bases between. Germline lookup yields CDR1 LNHNV and CDR2 YYDKDF (reference sequence). The length of the CDR3 is 12 residues. CDR3 residues: CATSSLGNEQFF. DNA for the CDR3: TGTGCCACCAGCAGTCTGGGGAATGAGCAGTTCTTC.